The 14 T cell receptor beta chains given below trace back to one sample, sequenced in a study of post-analysis software for immune sequencing data. Study-wide results and caveats: There were about five TRBV segments more frequent in patients than controls, and TRBV5-6, TRBV5-1 and TRBV20-1 were among them.

Every TCR beta cDNA library bore unique molecular identifiers. MiXCR, run by TCRdb on the PCR reads, gives a single entry per CDR3 protein. The data hold around 710,000 distinct CDR3 sequences, with roughly 50% observed a single time. These receptors have no known antigen. Material: blood. The receptor source for this set is a girl aged 10 to 17 with multiple sclerosis.

This clonotype was counted a few times. The chain uses TRBV12-3 or TRBV12-4 and TRBJ1-5; D gene ambiguous. V lost 2 bases to trimming and J lost 1 base, with 15 bases between them. CDR3 length equals 17 residues. CDR3 region: CASSLYPPQTSNQPQHF. The DNA of the CDR3 is TGTGCCAGCAGTTTATACCCTCCACAGACGAGCAATCAGCCCCAGCATTTT.

V is TRBV29-1 and J is TRBJ2-5; 13 positions agree with TRBD2. J gave up 1 base and V 7 bases, and 9 bases lay outside the gene matches. The CDR3 consists of 16 residues. From germline, CDR1 is SQVTM and CDR2 ANQGSEA. The CDR3 protein is CSAVALAGGIQETQYF. CDR3 in DNA: TGCAGCGCCGTAGCACTAGCGGGGGGGATCCAAGAGACCCAGTACTTC.

This clonotype was seen a few times. V and J are TRBV24-1 and TRBJ1-2; no definite D call. CDR1 and CDR2 from the germline V gene are KGHDR and SFDVKD. This CDR3 comprises 12 residues. The V end lost 4 bases, the J end lost 5 bases, and 7 bases lay between the germline ends. The DNA for the CDR3 is TGTGCCACCAGTGACCGCCATTATGGCTACACCTTC. This codes for CATSDRHYGYTF.

The rearrangement links TRBV12-3 or TRBV12-4 to TRBJ1-2; 8 nucleotides line up with TRBD1. The V and J ends lost 1 base and 4 bases, in that order; junction bases with no gene match: 5. CDR3 length equals 15 residues. The CDR3 region has the DNA TGTGCCAGCAGTTTAGGGACAGGGAGTGGCTATGGCTACACCTTC. Translated, it gives CASSLGTGSGYGYTF.

The chain uses TRBV24-1 and TRBJ2-5; a weak D match, TRBD2 (6 bases). V was shortened by 5 bases and J by 0 bases, with 12 bases between the two germline ends. The CDR3 is 15 amino acids. The V gene's germline CDR1 is KGHDR and CDR2 SFDVKD. The CDR3 here is CATSVGGLDQETQYF. The CDR3 nucleotides read TGTGCCACCAGTGTGGGGGGTCTTGACCAAGAGACCCAGTACTTC.

This chain joins TRBV4-3 and TRBJ2-1; 12 positions agree with TRBD2. The CDR3 has 17 residues. V lost 1 base, J lost 8 bases, and 9 bases stayed unmatched. The germline V gene has CDR1 LGHNA and CDR2 YSLEER. The CDR3 reads CASSQVRLAGDSHEQFF. In DNA form, the CDR3 reads TGCGCCAGCAGCCAAGTCAGACTAGCGGGAGATTCCCATGAGCAGTTCTTC.

This clonotype was found a few times. This rearrangement joins TRBV20-1 to TRBJ2-7; D is unresolved. This CDR3 contains 15 residues. Between the trimmed V and J ends, which lost 0 bases and 0 bases, there was a span of 12 bases. Per the germline V gene, CDR1 is DFQATT and CDR2 is SNEGSKA (reference sequence). CDR3 coding DNA: TGCAGTGCTAGAGATTTCGGCAGGAGCTCCTACGAGCAGTACTTC. Amino acid sequence: CSARDFGRSSYEQYF.

This clonotype was picked up one time. The V gene is TRBV11-2, the J gene TRBJ2-7; maybe TRBD1 (5 bases). The CDR3 extends over 16 amino acids. Germline assignment: CDR1 SGHAT and CDR2 FQNNGV. V was shortened by 0 bases and J by 2 bases, with 14 bases between the two germline ends. The CDR3 DNA reads TGTGCCAGCAGCTTAGATTTGAGACAGACGACCTACGAGCAGTACTTC. Amino acid sequence: CASSLDLRQTTYEQYF.

This clonotype was counted a few times. The chain recombines TRBV5-1 with TRBJ2-7; the D gene is possibly TRBD2 (7 bases). CDR3 length equals 17 residues. Germline CDR1 is SGHRS and CDR2 is YFSETQ. V lost 2 bases and J 2 bases, leaving 20 bases between the germline ends. DNA for the CDR3: TGCGCCAGCAGCTTCGCTAGCGGAGGGGGTACTCCCTACGAGCAGTACTTC. This translates into CASSFASGGGTPYEQYF.

This clonotype has only a few counts. This chain connects TRBV29-1 to TRBJ1-2; D not resolved. Trimming took 3 bases from V and 8 from J, leaving 16 bases between them. This CDR3 has 13 amino acids. CDR1 SQVTM and CDR2 ANQGSEA come from the germline V gene. The CDR3 reads CSVEDPVRRGYTF. The CDR3 DNA follows: TGCAGCGTTGAGGACCCTGTAAGGAGAGGCTACACCTTC.

This clonotype was recorded only once. The J gene is TRBJ2-3, the V gene TRBV20-1, with 7 bases aligning to TRBD2. CDR1 and CDR2 from the germline V gene are DFQATT and SNEGSKA (reference sequence). The CDR3 is 15 residues long. V shed 3 bases and J 0 bases; nucleotides not matched to a gene: 6. CDR3 nucleotides: TGCAGTGCTAGGTCGGCGGGAGCTAGCACAGATACGCAGTATTTT. Protein sequence: CSARSAGASTDTQYF.

This clonotype was counted only a few times. The chain recombines TRBV29-1 with TRBJ1-1, with TRBD1 identical over 7 bases. The J segment lost 4 bases and the V segment lost 1 base, leaving 3 bases of the junction unmatched. Germline CDR1 is SQVTM and CDR2 is ANQGSEA. The CDR3 loop spans 13 amino acids. The CDR3 sequence: CSVEVGTATEAFF. The CDR3 coding sequence is TGCAGCGTTGAAGTGGGGACAGCCACTGAAGCTTTCTTT.

The rearrangement links TRBV7-9 to TRBJ2-5; D gene uncertain. V was clipped by 1 base and J by 10 bases, with 10 bases between them. The germline V gene encodes CDR1 SEHNR and CDR2 FQNEAQ (reference sequence). The CDR3 is 12 residues long. This CDR3 is CASSLDGDGQYF. The DNA of the CDR3 is TGTGCCAGCAGCTTAGATGGGGATGGCCAGTACTTC.

The chain links TRBV15 to TRBJ2-3; no reliable D call. The length of the CDR3 is 13 residues. The V gene's germline CDR1 is LNHNV and CDR2 YYDKDF (reference sequence). Trimming pared 3 bases from V and 5 bases from J, leaving 9 bases between. The CDR3 coding sequence is TGTGCCACCAGCAGGATCCCCCTAGATACGCAGTATTTT. It specifies CATSRIPLDTQYF.